Listed here are 14 T cell receptor beta chains from one sample, sequenced in a study of shared clonotypes between healthy human individuals. TCRdb's table, derived via immunoSEQ multiplex PCR, lists solely in-frame clones and lacks some. The sample has around 2,100,000 clones; just under 95% are singletons. Terminally differentiated effector memory CD45RA+ cells were excluded by CCR7 positive selection of CD45RO-negative cells. The sample taken for sequencing was naive CD8+ T cells sorted from blood. These receptors originate from a man aged 18 to 30 in good health.

The chain couples TRBV5-6 to TRBJ2-7; 8 bases map to TRBD1. Germline CDR1 SGHDT, CDR2 YYEEEE. The trim removed 3 bases at V and 5 bases at J, leaving 1 base unmatched. This CDR3 contains 12 residues. The CDR3 is CASSWTGNEQYF. The CDR3 nucleotides are TGTGCCAGCAGCTGGACAGGGAACGAGCAGTACTTC.

This clone appeared a single time. CDR3 DNA sequence: TGTGCCAGCAGTGATAAAGATTCGGCAGGCGAGGGCACAGATACGCAGTATTTT. Translated, it gives CASSDKDSAGEGTDTQYF. The chain combines TRBV2 with TRBJ2-3; D uncertain. V was pared by 3 bases and J by 1 base, with 20 bases between. CDR3 length equals 18 residues. Germline V gene lookup returns CDR1 SNHLY and CDR2 FYNNEI.

V usage is TRBV15 and J usage is TRBJ1-4, with D possibly matching TRBD1 (6 bases). The CDR3 has 14 amino acids. V dropped 2 bases and J dropped 6 bases, with 10 bases sitting between them. Germline CDR1 and CDR2: LNHNV and YYDKDF (reference sequence). The CDR3 nucleotides read TGTGCCACCAGCAGAACCACAGGGTATGAAAAACTGTTTTTT. It yields the protein CATSRTTGYEKLFF.

The DNA for the CDR3 is TGTGCCAGCAGCCAACCGACCGACTACGAGCAGTACTTC. Protein: CASSQPTDYEQYF. This chain joins TRBV7-9 and TRBJ2-5; no clear D gene. Gene TRBJ2-7 matches the end of the DNA better, so the J call may be wrong. The CDR3 is 13 amino acids. Per germline, CDR1 SEHNR and CDR2 FQNEAQ (reference sequence).

This chain connects TRBV19 to TRBJ1-3; 7 positions match TRBD1. CDR1 and CDR2 (germline): LNHDA, SQIVND (reference sequence). This CDR3 contains 16 residues. With 7 bases clipped from V and 0 bases from J, the junction kept 9 bases outside the gene matches. The CDR3 DNA sequence: TGTGCCAGTATAGGCCTTCGGGACAGCTCTGGAAACACCATATATTTT. Amino acid sequence: CASIGLRDSSGNTIYF.

V and J are TRBV2 and TRBJ1-2; tentative D call: TRBD1 (5 bases). The V gene's germline CDR1 is SNHLY and CDR2 FYNNEI. CDR3 size: 12 residues. Trimming cost V 7 bases and J 4 bases, with 10 bases left between them. The CDR3 region has the DNA TGTGCCAGCACTGACGGGACCTATGGCTACACCTTC. Encoded protein: CASTDGTYGYTF.

This chain uses TRBV9 with TRBJ2-7; D is possibly TRBD1 or TRBD2 (7 bases each). Germline V gene lookup returns CDR1 SGDLS and CDR2 YYNGEE. Deletions cut 3 bases from V and 7 bases from J, with 20 bases between. CDR3 length equals 15 residues. Here the CDR3 reads CASSDGDREGEEQYF. DNA of the CDR3: TGTGCCAGCAGCGACGGTGACAGGGAGGGGGAAGAGCAGTACTTC. The variable domain in full, completed from reference TRBV9 and TRBJ2-7, reads DSGVTQTPKHLITATGQRVTLRCSPRSGDLSVYWYQQSLDQGLQFLIQYYNGEERAKGNILERFSAQQFPDLHSELNLSSLELGDSALYFCASSDGDREGEEQYFGPGTRLTVT.

The chain is built from TRBV7-9 and TRBJ1-2, with D possibly being TRBD1 (5 bases). Germline CDR1 reads SEHNR; CDR2 reads FQNEAQ (reference sequence). There are 19 residues in the CDR3. V lost 5 bases and J 0 bases, leaving 25 bases between the germline ends. This CDR3 is CASSPQKGRPDSSNYGYTF. CDR3 DNA sequence: TGTGCCAGCAGCCCCCAGAAGGGGCGCCCTGATAGTTCTAACTATGGCTACACCTTC.

On this clone: This same CDR3 is encoded by further DNA sequences in the sample. The chain couples TRBV27 to TRBJ2-2; D ambiguous. The V gene's germline CDR1 is MNHEY and CDR2 SMNVEV (reference sequence). CDR3 length equals 12 residues. The V gene lost 6 bases and the J gene lost 0 bases, with 2 bases spanning the gap. CDR3 coding DNA: TGTGCCAGCAGCCCGAACACCGGGGAGCTGTTTTTT. Translation gives CASSPNTGELFF.

The chain couples TRBV2 to TRBJ1-4; D is perhaps TRBD1 (5 bases). V gave up 0 bases and J gave up 10 bases, with 12 bases separating them. CDR3 length: 14 residues. Germline lookup yields CDR1 SNHLY and CDR2 FYNNEI. The CDR3, as DNA: TGTGCCAGCAGTGAAGCGCGCGGTGGGGGAAAACTGTTTTTT. Encoded protein: CASSEARGGGKLFF.

CDR3 nucleotide sequence: TGTGCCAGCAGCCAAGGTCCCAGCGAGCAGTACTTC. This codes for CASSQGPSEQYF. This sequence joins TRBV7-9 and TRBJ2-7; D is undetermined. Germline loops: CDR1 SEHNR, CDR2 FQNEAQ (reference sequence). This CDR3 contains 12 residues. The V and J ends lost 5 bases and 6 bases respectively, with 11 bases between them.

The rearrangement joins TRBV5-8 to TRBJ1-6, with unresolved D. CDR1 is SGHTS, CDR2 YDEGEE, per germline. V was cut by 0 bases and J by 9 bases, with 10 bases left in between. The CDR3 spans 14 residues. The DNA of the CDR3 is TGTGCCAGCAGCTTGGGGGTTGCTCTTTCACCCCTCCACTTT. Protein product: CASSLGVALSPLHF.

This rearrangement joins TRBV10-2 to TRBJ2-7, with D possibly being TRBD1 or TRBD2 (6 bases each). V was shortened by 8 bases and J by 3 bases, with 17 bases between the two germline ends. This CDR3 has 14 residues. Germline CDR1 is WSHSY and CDR2 is SAAADI. CDR3 loop: CASWEGGTIYEQYF. CDR3 in DNA: TGCGCCAGCTGGGAAGGGGGGACCATCTACGAGCAGTACTTC.

V usage is TRBV28 and J usage is TRBJ2-7; 10 bases map to TRBD1. Germline CDR1 reads MDHEN; CDR2 reads SYDVKM. V lost 3 bases to trimming and J lost 5 bases; unmatched junction nucleotides: 4. The CDR3 has 14 amino acids. The CDR3 region has the DNA TGTGCCAGCAGTTTCCTGACAGGGGGCAACGAGCAGTACTTC. Translation: CASSFLTGGNEQYF.